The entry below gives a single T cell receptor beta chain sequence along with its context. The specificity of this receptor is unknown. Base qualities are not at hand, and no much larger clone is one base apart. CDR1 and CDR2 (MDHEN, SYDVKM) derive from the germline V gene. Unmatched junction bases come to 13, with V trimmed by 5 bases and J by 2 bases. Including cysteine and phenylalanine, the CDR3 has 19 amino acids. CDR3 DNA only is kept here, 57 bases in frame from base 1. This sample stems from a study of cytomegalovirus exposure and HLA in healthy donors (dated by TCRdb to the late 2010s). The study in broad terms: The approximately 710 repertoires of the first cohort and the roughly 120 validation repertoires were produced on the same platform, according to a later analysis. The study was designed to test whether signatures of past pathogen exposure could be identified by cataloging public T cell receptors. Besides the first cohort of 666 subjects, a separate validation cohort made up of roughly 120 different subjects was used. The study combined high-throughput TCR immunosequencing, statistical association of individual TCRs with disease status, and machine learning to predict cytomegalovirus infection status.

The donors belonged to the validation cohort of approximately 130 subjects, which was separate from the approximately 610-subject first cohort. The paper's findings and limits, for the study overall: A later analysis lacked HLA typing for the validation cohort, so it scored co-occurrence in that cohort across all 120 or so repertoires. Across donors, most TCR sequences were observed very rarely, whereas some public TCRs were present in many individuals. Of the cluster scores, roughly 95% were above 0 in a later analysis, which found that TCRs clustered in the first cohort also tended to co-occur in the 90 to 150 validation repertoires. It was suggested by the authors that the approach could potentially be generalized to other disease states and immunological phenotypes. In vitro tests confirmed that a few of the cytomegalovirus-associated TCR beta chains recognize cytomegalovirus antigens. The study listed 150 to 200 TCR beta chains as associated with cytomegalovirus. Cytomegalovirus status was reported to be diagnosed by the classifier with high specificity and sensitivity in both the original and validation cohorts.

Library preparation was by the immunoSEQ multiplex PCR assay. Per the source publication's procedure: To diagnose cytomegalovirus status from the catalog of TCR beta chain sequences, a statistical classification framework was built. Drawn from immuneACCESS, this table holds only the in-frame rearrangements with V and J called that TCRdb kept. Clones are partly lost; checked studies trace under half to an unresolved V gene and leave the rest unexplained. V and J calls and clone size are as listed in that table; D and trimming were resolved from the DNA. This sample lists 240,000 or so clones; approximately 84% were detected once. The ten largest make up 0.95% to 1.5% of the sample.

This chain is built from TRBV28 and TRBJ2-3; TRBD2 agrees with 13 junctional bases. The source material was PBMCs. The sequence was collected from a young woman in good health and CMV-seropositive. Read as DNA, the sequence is TGTGCCAGCAGTACGGGACTAGCGGGAAGCAGTACCCCCACAGATACGCAGTATTTT. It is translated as CASSTGLAGSSTPTDTQYF.